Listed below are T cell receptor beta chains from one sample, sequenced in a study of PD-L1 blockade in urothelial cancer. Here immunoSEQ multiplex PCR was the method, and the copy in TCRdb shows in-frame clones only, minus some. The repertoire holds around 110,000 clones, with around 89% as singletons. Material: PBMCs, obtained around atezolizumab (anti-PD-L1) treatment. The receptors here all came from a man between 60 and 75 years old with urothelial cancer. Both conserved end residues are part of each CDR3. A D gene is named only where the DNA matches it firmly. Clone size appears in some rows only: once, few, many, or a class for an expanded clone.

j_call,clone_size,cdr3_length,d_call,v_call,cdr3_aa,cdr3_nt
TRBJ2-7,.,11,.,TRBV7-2,CASSFLYEQYF,TGTGCCAGCAGCTTTCTCTACGAGCAGTACTTC
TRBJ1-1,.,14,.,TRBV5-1,CASSLAGGNTEAFF,TGCGCCAGCAGCTTGGCAGGAGGGAACACTGAAGCTTTCTTT
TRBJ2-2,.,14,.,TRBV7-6,CASSLGERPGELFF,TGTGCCAGCAGCTTAGGAGAGAGGCCCGGGGAGCTGTTTTTT
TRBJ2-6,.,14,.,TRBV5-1,CASSPSPGANVLTF,TGCGCCAGCAGCCCATCCCCTGGGGCCAACGTCCTGACTTTC
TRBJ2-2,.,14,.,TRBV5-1,CASSLVQNTGELFF,TGCGCCAGCAGCTTGGTTCAGAACACCGGGGAGCTGTTTTTT
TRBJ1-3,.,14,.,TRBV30,CAWSVGGTGNTIYF,TGTGCCTGGAGTGTAGGCGGAACTGGAAACACCATATATTTT
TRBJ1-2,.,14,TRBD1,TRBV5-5,CASSSGTGGYGYTF,TGTGCCAGCAGCTCCGGGACAGGGGGCTATGGCTACACCTTC
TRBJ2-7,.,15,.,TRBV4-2,CASSQHRGFSYEQYF,TGTGCCAGCAGCCAGCACAGAGGGTTCTCCTACGAGCAGTACTTC
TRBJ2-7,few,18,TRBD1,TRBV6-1,CASSEVPHPGQGTYEQYF,TGTGCCAGCAGTGAAGTCCCCCATCCGGGACAGGGGACTTACGAGCAGTACTTC
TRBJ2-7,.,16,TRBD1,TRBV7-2,CASSLAPGQGAYEQYF,TGTGCCAGCAGCTTAGCGCCGGGACAGGGGGCTTACGAGCAGTACTTC
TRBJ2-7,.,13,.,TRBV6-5,CASSPINRDEQYF,TGTGCCAGCAGCCCTATCAACAGGGACGAGCAGTACTTC
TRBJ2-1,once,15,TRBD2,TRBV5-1,CASSPLTGGGNEQFF,TGCGCCAGCAGCCCTCTTACGGGAGGGGGAAATGAGCAGTTCTTC
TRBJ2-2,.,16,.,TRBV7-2,CASSLTGQGNTGELFF,TGTGCCAGCAGCCTAACGGGTCAGGGGAACACCGGGGAGCTGTTTTTT
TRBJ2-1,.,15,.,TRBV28,CASSPTGPTYNEQFF,TGTGCCAGCAGCCCAACAGGTCCGACCTACAATGAGCAGTTCTTC
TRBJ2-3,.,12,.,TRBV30,CAWSVLSDTQYF,TGTGCCTGGAGTGTATTATCAGATACGCAGTATTTT
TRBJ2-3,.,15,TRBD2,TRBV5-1,CASSRLAESTDTQYF,TGCGCCAGCAGCCGACTAGCGGAGAGCACAGATACGCAGTATTTT
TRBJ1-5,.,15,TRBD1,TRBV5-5,CASSFRTGGMMPQHF,TGTGCCAGCAGCTTCCGGACAGGGGGAATGATGCCCCAGCATTTT
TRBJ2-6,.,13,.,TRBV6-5,CASSKQEGNVLTF,TGTGCCAGCAGTAAGCAGGAGGGCAACGTCCTGACTTTC
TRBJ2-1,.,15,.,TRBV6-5,CASSYSVSAYNEQFF,TGTGCCAGCAGTTACTCAGTTAGCGCCTACAATGAGCAGTTCTTC
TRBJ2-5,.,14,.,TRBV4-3,CASSQDSTFGTQYF,TGCGCCAGCAGCCAAGACTCTACGTTTGGGACCCAGTACTTC
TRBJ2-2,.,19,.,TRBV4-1,CASSQVAGYGGLNTGELFF,TGCGCCAGCAGCCAAGTGGCGGGGTATGGCGGGCTGAACACCGGGGAGCTGTTTTTT
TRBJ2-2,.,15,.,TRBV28,CASIAASANTGELFF,TGTGCCAGCATTGCAGCGTCGGCGAACACCGGGGAGCTGTTTTTT
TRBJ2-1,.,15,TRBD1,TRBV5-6,CASRGWGQPNNEQFF,TGTGCCAGCCGAGGGTGGGGACAGCCCAACAATGAGCAGTTCTTC
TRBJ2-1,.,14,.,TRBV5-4,CAFEPGHRGGEQFF,TGTGCCTTCGAACCGGGACACAGAGGTGGTGAGCAGTTCTTC
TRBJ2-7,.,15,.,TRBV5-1,CASSLRDRLTYEQYF,TGCGCCAGCAGCTTGAGAGACAGGCTAACCTACGAGCAGTACTTC
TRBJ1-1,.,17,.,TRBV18,CASSPRGVEDSNTEAFF,TGTGCCAGCTCACCGCGGGGGGTGGAGGACTCGAACACTGAAGCTTTCTTT
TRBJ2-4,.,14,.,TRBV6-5,CASRKQVSLGIQYF,TGTGCCAGCAGGAAACAGGTGTCATTGGGCATTCAGTACTTC
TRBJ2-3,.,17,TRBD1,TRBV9,CASISQGARASTDTQYF,TGTGCCAGCATCTCCCAGGGGGCTCGTGCTAGCACAGATACGCAGTATTTT
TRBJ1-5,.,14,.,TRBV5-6,CASSLGRVNQPQHF,TGTGCCAGCAGCCTTGGGAGGGTAAATCAGCCCCAGCATTTT
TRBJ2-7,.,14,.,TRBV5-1,CASSLGPAGYEQYF,TGCGCCAGCAGCCTCGGGCCCGCGGGCTACGAGCAGTACTTC
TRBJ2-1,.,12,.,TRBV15,CATSRGGGEQFF,TGTGCCACCAGCAGGGGTGGGGGGGAGCAGTTCTTC
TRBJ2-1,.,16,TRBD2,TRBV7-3,CASSLVSGQAYNEQFF,TGTGCCAGCAGCTTAGTTAGCGGGCAGGCCTACAATGAGCAGTTCTTC
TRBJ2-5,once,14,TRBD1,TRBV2,CASSTTGVVETQYF,TGTGCCAGCAGTACAACAGGGGTTGTAGAGACCCAGTACTTC
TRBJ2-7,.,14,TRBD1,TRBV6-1,CASSRDRGSYEQYF,TGTGCCAGCAGTAGGGACAGGGGTTCCTACGAGCAGTACTTC
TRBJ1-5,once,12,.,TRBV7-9,CASSFGNQPQHF,TGTGCCAGCAGCTTCGGCAATCAGCCCCAGCATTTT
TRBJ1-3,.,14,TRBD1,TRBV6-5,CASSPDRGGNTIYF,TGTGCCAGCAGCCCGGACAGGGGTGGAAACACCATATATTTT
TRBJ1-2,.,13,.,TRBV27,CASRAGTEGGYTF,TGTGCCAGCAGAGCCGGGACTGAGGGGGGCTACACCTTC
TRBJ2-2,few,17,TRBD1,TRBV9,CASSVAGQGSRAGELFF,TGTGCCAGCAGCGTCGCAGGACAGGGGAGTCGAGCCGGGGAGCTGTTTTTT
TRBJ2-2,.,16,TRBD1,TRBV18,CASSPRGTGDTGELFF,TGTGCCAGCTCACCACGGGGGACAGGGGACACCGGGGAGCTGTTTTTT
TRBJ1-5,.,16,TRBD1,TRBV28,CASSLTTGGAGQPQHF,TGTGCCAGCAGTTTGACGACAGGGGGAGCGGGTCAGCCCCAGCATTTT
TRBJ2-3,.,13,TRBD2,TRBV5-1,CASSLAGGDTQYF,TGCGCCAGCAGCTTGGCGGGGGGAGATACGCAGTATTTT
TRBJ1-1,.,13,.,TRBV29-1,CSGYRESNTEAFF,TGCAGCGGGTACAGGGAATCGAACACTGAAGCTTTCTTT
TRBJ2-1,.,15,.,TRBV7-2,CASSLNREPYNEQFF,TGTGCCAGCAGCTTAAACAGGGAGCCGTATAATGAGCAGTTCTTC
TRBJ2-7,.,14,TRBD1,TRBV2,CASRRQGDSYEQYF,TGTGCCAGCAGGAGACAGGGGGACTCCTACGAGCAGTACTTC
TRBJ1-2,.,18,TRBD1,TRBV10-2,CASSELGQGVRVNYGYTF,TGCGCCAGCAGTGAATTGGGACAGGGGGTTAGGGTCAACTATGGCTACACCTTC
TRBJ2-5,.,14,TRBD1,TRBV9,CASSWRTGQEAQYF,TGTGCCAGCAGCTGGCGGACAGGACAAGAAGCCCAGTACTTC
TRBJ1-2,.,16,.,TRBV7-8,CASSLAGRGGDYGYTF,TGTGCCAGCAGCTTAGCCGGTCGGGGAGGCGACTATGGCTACACCTTC
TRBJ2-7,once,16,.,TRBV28,CASKGGFQGGIDEQYF,TGTGCCAGCAAAGGGGGGTTTCAGGGGGGAATCGACGAGCAGTACTTC
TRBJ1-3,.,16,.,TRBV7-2,CASSLRGPSSGNTIYF,TGTGCCAGCAGCCTCAGGGGACCTAGCTCTGGAAACACCATATATTTT